This TCR beta chain emerged from a study of shared clonotypes between healthy human individuals. Findings and limits, study-wide: Unshared clonotypes carried lower generation probabilities than those common to all four donors.

The CDR3 has 14 residues. Germline V gives CDR1 MDHEN, CDR2 SYDVKM. Trimming cost V 0 bases and J 6 bases, with 6 bases left between them. Regarding this clone: Antigen specificity is unknown.

Cells designated naive CD8 were CD45RO-negative and were positively selected for CCR7, with terminally differentiated effector memory CD45RA+ cells excluded. Replicate PCRs from sorted subsets contained around 200 ng DNA, which is roughly 30,000 T cell genomes. Profiling relied on immunoSEQ multiplex PCR, and the TCRdb table lists in-frame clones only, not all of them. The sample consists of 1.5 million to 2.5 million clones, over 85% of them appearing once. This TCR was sampled from a young man in good health. The chain uses TRBV28 and TRBJ1-6; D gene uncertain. The specimen was naive CD8+ T cells sorted from blood. Here the CDR3 DNA reads TGTGCCAGCAGTTTATGGGAGGGTAATTCACCCCTCCACTTT. Translated, it gives CASSLWEGNSPLHF. Together with reference TRBV28 and TRBJ1-6, the CDR3 gives the full variable domain: DVKVTQSSRYLVKRTGEKVFLECVQDMDHENMFWYRQDPGLGLRLIYFSYDVKMKEKGDIPEGYSVSREKKERFSLILESASTNQTSMYLCASSLWEGNSPLHFGNGTRLTVT.